This record looks at one T cell receptor beta chain sequence and its context. What it binds is unknown. This record comes from a study of cytomegalovirus exposure and HLA in healthy donors. Study findings and constraints: A later analysis reportedly found that, within productive TCRs, an Asian-associated ancestry cluster had fewer N-insertions than the mean observed across the approximately 690 donors. Looking again later, the authors saw that most CMV-associated TCR beta chains seemed HLA-restricted. Presence/absence analyses assumed roughly uniform sequencing depth across donors, which may not hold.

It was with 60 Vbeta and 13 Jbeta primers that the PCR ran. Produced via immunoSEQ multiplex PCR; TCRdb's table is partial and in-frame only. This sample carries roughly 100,000 clones, roughly 70% of them seen once, and the ten largest clones take approximately 2.8%. The germline V gene encodes CDR1 SGHVS and CDR2 FNYEAQ. V was clipped by 0 bases and J by 8 bases, with 14 bases between them. This CDR3 is 15 amino acids long. Samples came from healthy bone marrow donors. The sequencing sample was made of PBMCs. The receptor was isolated from a male donor in good health and CMV-seropositive. V is TRBV7-6 and J is TRBJ2-1, with a weak D call TRBD1 (5 bases). The CDR3 loop reads CASSLARTRFDEQFF. CDR3 DNA sequence: TGTGCCAGCAGCTTAGCCCGGACAAGGTTCGATGAGCAGTTCTTC.